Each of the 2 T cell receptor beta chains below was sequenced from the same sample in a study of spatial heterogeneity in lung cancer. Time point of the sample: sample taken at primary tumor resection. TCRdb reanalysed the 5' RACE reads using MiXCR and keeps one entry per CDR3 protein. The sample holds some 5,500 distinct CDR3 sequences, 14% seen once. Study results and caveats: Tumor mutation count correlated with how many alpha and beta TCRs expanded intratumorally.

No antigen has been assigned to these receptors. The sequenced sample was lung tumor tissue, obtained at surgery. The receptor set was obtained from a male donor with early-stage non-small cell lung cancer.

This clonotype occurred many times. Here the CDR3 reads CASSPTGKEQFF. Written as DNA, the CDR3 is TGTGCCAGCAGTCCGACAGGGAAAGAGCAGTTCTTC. The chain recombines TRBV27 with TRBJ2-1; 7 bases fit TRBD1. V shed 5 bases, J shed 10 bases, and the junction held 5 bases outside the gene matches. CDR3 size: 12 residues. CDR1 is MNHEY and CDR2 is SMNVEV in the germline V gene (reference sequence).

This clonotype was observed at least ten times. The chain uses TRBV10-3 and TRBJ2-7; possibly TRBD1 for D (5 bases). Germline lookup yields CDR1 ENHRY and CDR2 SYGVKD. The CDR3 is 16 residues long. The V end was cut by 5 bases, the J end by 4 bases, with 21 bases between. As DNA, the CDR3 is TGTGCCATCAGTCCATCAAGGCAGGGCGACCAATACGAGCAGTACTTC. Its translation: CAISPSRQGDQYEQYF.